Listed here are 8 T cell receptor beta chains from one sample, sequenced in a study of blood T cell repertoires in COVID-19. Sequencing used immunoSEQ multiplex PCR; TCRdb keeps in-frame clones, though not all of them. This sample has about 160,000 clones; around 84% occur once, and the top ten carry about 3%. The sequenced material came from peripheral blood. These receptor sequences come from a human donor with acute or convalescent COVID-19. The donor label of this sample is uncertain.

The CDR3 protein is CASSLNGQGVGYTF. The CDR3 bases are TGTGCCAGCTCCCTAAACGGACAGGGGGTTGGCTACACCTTC. This chain uses TRBV18 with TRBJ1-2; 10 nucleotides match TRBD1. Germline V CDR1 and CDR2: KGHSH, LQKENI. The CDR3 is made up of 14 amino acids. Trimming removed 6 bases from V and 7 bases from J; junction bases left unmatched: 8.

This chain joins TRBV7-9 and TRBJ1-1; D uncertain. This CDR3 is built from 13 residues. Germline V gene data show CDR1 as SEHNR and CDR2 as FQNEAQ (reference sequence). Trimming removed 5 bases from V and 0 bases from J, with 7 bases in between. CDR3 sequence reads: CASSPGMNTEAFF. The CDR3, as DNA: TGTGCCAGCAGCCCGGGAATGAACACTGAAGCTTTCTTT.

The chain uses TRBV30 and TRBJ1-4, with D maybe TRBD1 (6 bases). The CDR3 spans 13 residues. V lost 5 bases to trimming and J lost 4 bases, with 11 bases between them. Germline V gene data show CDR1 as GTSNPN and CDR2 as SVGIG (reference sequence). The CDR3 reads CAWAGHLNEKLFF. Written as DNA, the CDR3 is TGTGCCTGGGCGGGACACCTTAATGAAAAACTGTTTTTT. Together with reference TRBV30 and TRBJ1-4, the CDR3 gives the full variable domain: SQTIHQWPATLVQPVGSPLSLECTVEGTSNPNLYWYRQAAGRGLQLLFYSVGIGQISSEVPQNLSASRPQDRQFILSSKKLLLSDSGFYLCAWAGHLNEKLFFGSGTQLSVL.

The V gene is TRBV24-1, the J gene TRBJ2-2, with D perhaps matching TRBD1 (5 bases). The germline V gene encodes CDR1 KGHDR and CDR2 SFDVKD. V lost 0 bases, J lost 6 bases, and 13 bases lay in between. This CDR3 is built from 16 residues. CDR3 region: CATSDLQPGKAGELFF. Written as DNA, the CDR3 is TGTGCCACCAGTGATTTGCAGCCAGGGAAGGCCGGGGAGCTGTTTTTT.

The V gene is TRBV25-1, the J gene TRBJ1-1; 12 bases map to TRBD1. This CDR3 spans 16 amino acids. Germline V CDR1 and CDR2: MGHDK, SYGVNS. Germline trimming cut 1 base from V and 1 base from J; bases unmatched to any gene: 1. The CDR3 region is CASSELGQGANTEAFF. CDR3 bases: TGTGCCAGCAGTGAATTGGGACAGGGGGCGAACACTGAAGCTTTCTTT.

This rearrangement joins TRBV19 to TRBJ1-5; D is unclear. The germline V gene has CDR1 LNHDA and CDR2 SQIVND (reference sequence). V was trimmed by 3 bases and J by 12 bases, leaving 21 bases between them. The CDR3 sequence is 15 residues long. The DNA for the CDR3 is TGTGCCAGTAGTATCGGTTGGGCCAAGGTTCACCACCAGCATTTT. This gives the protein CASSIGWAKVHHQHF.

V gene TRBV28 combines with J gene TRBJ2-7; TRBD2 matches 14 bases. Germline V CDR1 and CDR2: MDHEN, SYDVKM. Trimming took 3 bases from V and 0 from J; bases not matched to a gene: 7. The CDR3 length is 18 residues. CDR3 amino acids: CASSFLGLAGVSSYEQYF. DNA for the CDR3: TGTGCCAGCAGTTTCTTGGGACTAGCGGGGGTGAGCTCCTACGAGCAGTACTTC.

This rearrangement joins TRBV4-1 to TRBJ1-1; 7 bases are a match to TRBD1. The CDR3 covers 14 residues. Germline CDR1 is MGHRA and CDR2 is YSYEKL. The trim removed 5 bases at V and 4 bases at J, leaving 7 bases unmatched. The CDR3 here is CASSARDRGTEAFF. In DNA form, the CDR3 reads TGCGCCAGCAGCGCCAGGGACAGAGGCACTGAAGCTTTCTTT.